What follows are 23 T cell receptor beta chains derived from one specimen sequenced in a study of blood T cell repertoires in COVID-19. Method: immunoSEQ multiplex PCR; TCRdb's copy keeps in-frame clones and lacks some. This sample has over 130,000 clones, with about three quarters found just once. The sequenced sample consisted of peripheral blood. Every receptor here comes from a man aged 45-65 years with acute or convalescent COVID-19.

This chain joins TRBV7-2 and TRBJ2-3; 9 bases match TRBD2. V shed 5 bases and J 8 bases; nucleotides not matched to a gene: 14. Germline lookup yields CDR1 SGHTA and CDR2 FQGNSA. The CDR3 runs 16 residues. The CDR3 sequence: CASSPGGSGGSGTQYF. As DNA, the CDR3 is TGTGCCAGCAGCCCCGGAGGGAGCGGGGGGTCGGGTACGCAGTATTTT.

This clone is labeled as medium-sized. The V and J genes are TRBV6-1 and TRBJ1-6; D is unclear. The germline gives CDR1 MNHNS, CDR2 SASEGT. This CDR3 has 14 residues. V was pared by 3 bases and J by 8 bases, with 11 bases between. The DNA for the CDR3 is TGTGCCAGCAGTGATCCGGGAACCTATTCACCCCTCCACTTT. It yields the protein CASSDPGTYSPLHF.

The chain is built from TRBV12-3 or TRBV12-4 and TRBJ1-5; possible D gene TRBD1, 5 bases. The length of the CDR3 is 13 residues. Trimming shortened V by 2 bases and J by 5 bases, and 7 bases separated the two germline ends. The CDR3 bases are TGTGCCAGCAGTTTAACGGGGGATCAGCCCCAGCATTTT. It is translated as CASSLTGDQPQHF.

The chain links TRBV30 to TRBJ2-1; tentative D call: TRBD1 (5 bases). CDR1 is GTSNPN, CDR2 SVGIG, per germline (reference sequence). This CDR3 is built from 14 residues. V lost 0 bases and J 6 bases, leaving 12 bases between the germline ends. This CDR3 reads CAWSVQRGFNEQFF. Written as DNA, the CDR3 is TGTGCCTGGAGTGTACAAAGGGGTTTCAATGAGCAGTTCTTC.

The rearrangement uses TRBV4-1 and TRBJ2-1, with 9 bases aligning to TRBD1. The CDR3 runs 16 residues. V lost 5 bases, J lost 9 bases, and 14 bases stayed unmatched. Per the germline V gene, CDR1 is MGHRA and CDR2 is YSYEKL. CDR3 residues: CASSVSPGQGGGEQFF. The CDR3 DNA sequence: TGCGCCAGCAGCGTCAGCCCGGGACAGGGTGGCGGTGAGCAGTTCTTC.

This clone showed up just once. J is TRBJ2-3 and V is TRBV24-1; a possible D gene is TRBD2 (6 bases). Germline CDR1 KGHDR, CDR2 SFDVKD. CDR3 length: 15 residues. Trimming took 8 bases from V and 1 from J, leaving 15 bases between them. The CDR3 DNA reads as TGTGCCACCAACGTTGCGCGGGGAGGCACAGATACGCAGTATTTT. Encoded protein: CATNVARGGTDTQYF.

In DNA form, the CDR3 reads TGTGCCAGCAGCTTCGGACGGGGGTACACCGGGGAGCTGTTTTTT. Encoded protein: CASSFGRGYTGELFF. The gene calls are TRBV7-2 and TRBJ2-2; a possible D gene is TRBD2 (6 bases). Germline CDR1 reads SGHTA; CDR2 reads FQGNSA. The CDR3 length is 15 residues. With 3 bases removed from V and 3 bases from J, the gap between germline ends came to 11 bases.

Only one count was recorded for this clone. This chain uses TRBV15 with TRBJ2-5, with 7 nucleotides matching TRBD2. This CDR3 region has 15 residues. The germline CDR1 and CDR2 sequences are LNHNV and YYDKDF (reference sequence). The ends lost 4 bases at V and 1 base at J; junction bases unmatched: 6. This chain's CDR3 is CATSIEGGFQETQYF. CDR3 sequence (DNA): TGTGCCACCAGCATAGAGGGAGGGTTCCAAGAGACCCAGTACTTC.

Only one count was recorded for this clone. J is TRBJ2-3 and V is TRBV29-1; 7 nucleotides agree with TRBD1. The CDR3 is 14 amino acids. V was clipped by 5 bases and J by 4 bases; unmatched bases: 9. The germline V gene encodes CDR1 SQVTM and CDR2 ANQGSEA. The CDR3 spells CSVPQGSVADTQYF. For the CDR3, the DNA is TGCAGCGTTCCACAGGGGTCAGTCGCAGATACGCAGTATTTT.

The chain couples TRBV19 to TRBJ1-1; perhaps TRBD1 as D (6 bases). Trimming took off 2 bases at V and 8 bases at J, with 15 bases between the two ends. Germline loops: CDR1 LNHDA, CDR2 SQIVND (reference sequence). The CDR3 consists of 14 residues. The CDR3 spells CASSIPGQKREAFF. CDR3 nucleotide sequence: TGTGCCAGTAGTATACCGGGACAAAAAAGGGAAGCTTTCTTT.

The chain carries TRBV2 and TRBJ1-1; tentatively, D is TRBD1 (6 bases). V was pared by 7 bases and J by 4 bases, with 10 bases between. The CDR3 sequence is 12 residues long. Germline V lookup: CDR1 SNHLY, CDR2 FYNNEI. The CDR3 loop reads CASTNRVTEAFF. Here the CDR3 DNA reads TGTGCCAGCACCAACAGGGTCACTGAAGCTTTCTTT.

The chain is built from TRBV21-1 and TRBJ2-3; TRBD1 is the table's D call and was not checked against the DNA. TRBV21-1 represents a pseudogene. The CDR3 has 16 amino acids. The CDR3 region is CASSEPTGFSLDTQYF. In DNA form, the CDR3 reads TGTGCCAGCAGCGAGCCTACAGGGTTTTCGTTAGATACGCAGTATTTT.

The chain recombines TRBV6-5 with TRBJ2-3; 8 nucleotides line up with TRBD2. The CDR3 loop spans 14 amino acids. In germline, CDR1 is MNHEY, CDR2 SVGAGI. V lost 6 bases to trimming and J lost 2 bases; unmatched junction nucleotides: 4. Here the CDR3 reads CASSVSGTTDTQYF. CDR3 sequence (DNA): TGTGCCAGCAGCGTTAGCGGGACCACAGATACGCAGTATTTT.

This chain uses TRBV24-1 with TRBJ2-2, with D perhaps TRBD1 (5 bases). The germline CDR1 and CDR2 sequences are KGHDR and SFDVKD. The germline V and J ends were trimmed by 0 bases and 2 bases, with 12 bases remaining between them. The CDR3 has 17 residues. The CDR3 loop reads CATSDLGQGTNTGELFF. Here the CDR3 DNA reads TGTGCCACCAGTGATTTGGGACAAGGTACCAACACCGGGGAGCTGTTTTTT.

The V and J genes are TRBV11-2 and TRBJ2-1; D might be TRBD1 (6 bases). The ends were cut back, 5 bases at V and 7 bases at J, with 18 bases in the middle. The CDR3 runs 15 residues. Per germline, CDR1 SGHAT and CDR2 FQNNGV. CDR3 loop: CASSPGRGFRNEQFF. The CDR3, as DNA: TGTGCCAGCAGCCCCGGCAGGGGATTTAGGAATGAGCAGTTCTTC.

This clone was seen a handful of times. The rearrangement joins TRBV20-1 to TRBJ1-2; the D is unclear. CDR1 and CDR2 (germline): DFQATT, SNEGSKA (reference sequence). This CDR3 is 11 amino acids long. The V end lost 0 bases, the J end lost 8 bases, and 7 bases lay between the germline ends. CDR3 nucleotides: TGCAGTGCTAGAGATTTAAGCGGCTACACCTTC. It yields the protein CSARDLSGYTF.

The chain carries TRBV30 and TRBJ1-2; TRBD1 matches 7 bases. Germline CDR1 and CDR2: GTSNPN and SVGIG (reference sequence). The CDR3 is made up of 12 amino acids. The junction had 4 bases not matched to a gene; V was cut back by 8 bases and J by 1 base. CDR3: CAAGQVNYGYTF. In DNA form, the CDR3 reads TGTGCCGCCGGACAGGTTAACTATGGCTACACCTTC.

This clone was detected a few times. The V call is TRBV1, the J call TRBJ2-5; TRBD2, the D gene given by the table, was not confirmed from the DNA. TRBV1 is classified as a pseudogene. CDR3 size: 19 residues. In DNA, the CDR3 is TGCACCAGCAGCCAAGATCTGCCTAGCGGGGGGCCGATCCAAGAGACCCAGTACTTC. It specifies CTSSQDLPSGGPIQETQYF.

CDR3 sequence (DNA): TGTGCCTGGAGTGGGGACTACCTAATCCCCCCGGACAGGGGGCACACCGGGGAGCTGTTTTTT. This codes for CAWSGDYLIPPDRGHTGELFF. J is TRBJ2-2 and V is TRBV30, with TRBD1 matching 11 bases. CDR1 is GTSNPN and CDR2 is SVGIG in the germline V gene (reference sequence). The junction had 19 bases not matched to a gene; V was cut back by 1 base and J by 3 bases. The CDR3 spans 21 residues.

The rearrangement joins TRBV11-2 to TRBJ2-7, with D possibly being TRBD2 (6 bases). The CDR3 is 14 amino acids. Germline V gene data show CDR1 as SGHAT and CDR2 as FQNNGV. Trimming took off 2 bases at V and 3 bases at J, with 11 bases between the two ends. CDR3 nucleotides: TGTGCCAGCAGCTTAAGGAGGGCGGACTACGAGCAGTACTTC. Translating gives CASSLRRADYEQYF.

DNA of the CDR3: TGTGCCAGTAGTGAACAGGGCTATGGCTACACCTTC. This codes for CASSEQGYGYTF. V and J are TRBV19 and TRBJ1-2; D is possibly TRBD1 (6 bases). This CDR3 comprises 12 residues. Trimming stripped 5 bases from V and 4 bases from J, with 8 bases between. The germline V gene encodes CDR1 LNHDA and CDR2 SQIVND (reference sequence).

The chain recombines TRBV6-4 with TRBJ2-3; the match to TRBD2 covers 12 bases. Germline loops: CDR1 MRHNA, CDR2 SNTAGT. J lost 2 bases, V lost 9 bases, and 6 bases had no gene match. The CDR3 extends over 15 amino acids. Here the CDR3 reads CARFRTSGDTDTQYF. The CDR3 DNA is TGTGCCAGGTTTAGGACTAGCGGGGACACAGATACGCAGTATTTT.

This sequence joins TRBV9 and TRBJ1-2; D not resolved. From germline, CDR1 is SGDLS and CDR2 YYNGEE. The CDR3 sequence is 16 residues long. V lost 4 bases, J lost 4 bases, and 20 bases lay in between. CDR3: CASSPEPRMERYGYTF. DNA for the CDR3: TGTGCCAGCAGCCCAGAGCCCAGGATGGAACGCTATGGCTACACCTTC.